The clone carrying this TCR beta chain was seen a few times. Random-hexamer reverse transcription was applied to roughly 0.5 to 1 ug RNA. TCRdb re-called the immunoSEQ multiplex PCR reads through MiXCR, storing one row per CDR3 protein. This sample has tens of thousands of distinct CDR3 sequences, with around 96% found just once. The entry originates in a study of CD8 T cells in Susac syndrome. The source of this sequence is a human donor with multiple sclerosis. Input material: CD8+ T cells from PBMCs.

CDR3 in DNA: TGTGCCAGCTCTAGCGGGGGAGAGACCCAGTACTTC. It codes for CASSSGGETQYF. The chain employs TRBV6-1 and TRBJ2-5; 10 nucleotides line up with TRBD2. The CDR3 is made up of 12 amino acids. Germline V lookup: CDR1 MNHNS, CDR2 SASEGT. The V gene end was trimmed by 8 bases and the J gene end by 4 bases; junction bases not matched to a gene: 1.